Listed below are T cell receptor beta chains from one sample, sequenced in a study of T-cell reconstitution after alpha-beta-depleted transplantation in children. Using its own MiXCR run on the PCR reads, TCRdb lists one record per CDR3 protein. The sample includes almost 600,000 distinct CDR3 sequences, roughly 27% of them seen just once. This sample comprised PBMCs, obtained before TCRalphabeta/CD19-depleted stem cell transplant. These receptors were collected from a boy under two years old with Wiskott-Aldrich syndrome, due to receive a stem cell transplant. Each CDR3 is given with its conserved first and last residue. Each record gives: V gene, clone size, CDR3 length, J gene, D gene, CDR3 protein, CDR3 DNA. A D gene is named only where the DNA matches it firmly. Size values are once, few and many counts, or a class for expanded clones, and some rows have none.

TRBV12-3/TRBV12-4,many,12,TRBJ2-7,.,CASSLGQYEQYF,TGTGCCAGCAGTTTAGGCCAGTACGAGCAGTACTTC
TRBV27,.,14,TRBJ1-5,.,CASSFIGSNQPQHF,TGTGCCAGCAGTTTTATCGGTAGCAATCAGCCCCAGCATTTT
TRBV19,.,15,TRBJ2-7,.,CASSIRRESGYEQYF,TGTGCCAGTAGTATCCGACGGGAATCTGGCTACGAGCAGTACTTC
TRBV28,few,14,TRBJ2-4,.,CASSFGLAKNIQYF,TGTGCCAGCAGTTTCGGCCTAGCCAAAAACATTCAGTACTTC
TRBV12-3/TRBV12-4,.,11,TRBJ2-3,.,CASSLMDTQYF,TGTGCCAGCAGCCTCATGGATACGCAGTATTTT
TRBV5-8,few,16,TRBJ1-2,TRBD1,CASSSGQGAPDYGYTF,TGTGCCAGCAGCTCGGGACAGGGGGCGCCAGACTATGGCTACACCTTC
TRBV5-1,few,15,TRBJ2-5,.,CASSLLIEGQETQYF,TGCGCCAGCAGCTTGTTAATAGAAGGGCAAGAGACCCAGTACTTC
TRBV12-3/TRBV12-4,few,13,TRBJ1-4,TRBD1,CASSRGRDEKLFF,TGTGCCAGCTCGAGGGGGCGGGATGAAAAACTGTTTTTT
TRBV5-1,.,13,TRBJ2-1,.,CASTLGAQNEQFF,TGCGCCAGCACCCTGGGGGCCCAGAATGAGCAGTTCTTC
TRBV2,.,13,TRBJ2-1,TRBD1,CASSRTGDNEQFF,TGTGCCAGCAGTAGGACAGGGGACAATGAGCAGTTCTTC
TRBV5-1,.,14,TRBJ1-1,TRBD1,CASSLADRGLEAFF,TGCGCCAGCAGCTTGGCGGACAGGGGGCTTGAAGCTTTCTTT
TRBV6-5,.,16,TRBJ1-2,TRBD1,CASSYSGQGEDYGYTF,TGTGCCAGCAGTTACTCTGGACAGGGAGAGGACTATGGCTACACCTTC
TRBV5-1,.,15,TRBJ2-1,.,CASSSRLHDYNEQFF,TGCGCCAGCAGCTCAAGACTTCATGACTACAATGAGCAGTTCTTC
TRBV10-3,few,15,TRBJ2-1,.,CAISESKGMGNEQFF,TGTGCCATCAGTGAGTCAAAGGGGATGGGCAATGAGCAGTTCTTC
TRBV6-1,few,17,TRBJ1-3,.,CASSRMGPSFSGNTIYF,TGTGCCAGCAGTAGGATGGGCCCTTCCTTCTCTGGAAACACCATATATTTT
TRBV29-1,few,11,TRBJ2-1,.,CSVVTNNEQFF,TGCAGCGTTGTAACGAACAATGAGCAGTTCTTC
TRBV5-1,few,14,TRBJ2-3,.,CASSVLPDTDTQYF,TGCGCCAGCAGCGTACTACCAGACACAGATACGCAGTATTTT
TRBV29-1,.,12,TRBJ2-1,.,CSGRTTYNEQFF,TGCAGCGGACGGACAACTTACAATGAGCAGTTCTTC
TRBV7-2,few,14,TRBJ1-2,TRBD1,CASSLTGTVYGYTF,TGTGCCAGCAGCCTTACCGGGACAGTCTATGGCTACACCTTC
TRBV10-3,few,16,TRBJ2-3,.,CAIRGGLREGTDTQYF,TGTGCCATCAGAGGGGGGCTTCGGGAGGGCACAGATACGCAGTATTTT
TRBV20-1,.,13,TRBJ2-3,.,CSAVWQLEDTQYF,TGCAGTGCCGTGTGGCAGTTGGAAGATACGCAGTATTTT
TRBV30,once,16,TRBJ2-5,.,CAWSLRGMASRETQYF,TGTGCCTGGAGTTTGCGAGGAATGGCCTCAAGAGAGACCCAGTACTTC
TRBV29-1,few,14,TRBJ1-2,TRBD1,CSVDRQGASYGYTF,TGCAGCGTAGACAGACAGGGGGCTTCCTATGGCTACACCTTC
TRBV7-9,.,14,TRBJ1-2,.,CASSFAVSISGYTF,TGTGCCAGCAGCTTTGCAGTGAGCATCTCTGGCTACACCTTC
TRBV5-1,few,14,TRBJ2-1,.,CASSGGVVTHEQFF,TGCGCCAGCTCCGGCGGGGTGGTGACCCATGAGCAGTTCTTC
TRBV28,.,15,TRBJ1-1,TRBD1,CASSTWTGENTEAFF,TGTGCCAGCAGTACGTGGACAGGGGAGAACACTGAAGCTTTCTTT
TRBV5-1,.,19,TRBJ2-1,TRBD2,CASSLSVTSGRASDDEQFF,TGCGCCAGCAGCTTGTCTGTGACTAGCGGGAGGGCCTCTGACGATGAGCAGTTCTTC
TRBV5-1,few,14,TRBJ2-5,TRBD2,CASSLFLAGETQYF,TGCGCCAGCAGCTTGTTTCTAGCGGGAGAGACCCAGTACTTC
TRBV10-3,many,16,TRBJ2-7,TRBD2,CAISEGLAGSGGEQYF,TGTGCCATCAGTGAAGGACTAGCGGGTTCAGGGGGCGAGCAGTACTTC
TRBV5-1,.,14,TRBJ1-6,.,CASSLDSRNSPLHF,TGCGCCAGCAGCTTGGACAGTAGGAATTCACCCCTCCACTTT
TRBV7-2,few,15,TRBJ2-7,.,CASSPFGLAAYEQYF,TGTGCCAGCAGCCCCTTTGGACTTGCGGCCTACGAGCAGTACTTC
TRBV28,.,13,TRBJ1-5,.,CASSYTVGQPQHF,TGTGCCAGCAGTTACACAGTGGGTCAGCCCCAGCATTTT
TRBV10-3,few,12,TRBJ1-6,.,CAISEKGSPLHF,TGTGCCATCAGTGAGAAGGGTTCACCCCTCCACTTT
TRBV20-1,few,15,TRBJ1-6,.,CSASRTGQGNSPLHF,TGCAGTGCTAGCCGAACAGGGCAGGGTAATTCACCCCTCCACTTT
TRBV10-3,.,16,TRBJ2-3,TRBD2,CAISGTSGRAGDTQYF,TGTGCCATCAGTGGAACTAGCGGGAGGGCCGGAGATACGCAGTATTTT
TRBV20-1,.,12,TRBJ2-7,.,CSGVRCVFEQYF,TGCAGTGGTGTCAGGTGTGTATTCGAGCAGTACTTC
TRBV5-1,few,16,TRBJ2-2,.,CASSSYRVSNTGELFF,TGCGCCAGCAGCTCCTACAGGGTTTCGAACACCGGGGAGCTGTTTTTT
TRBV5-1,.,17,TRBJ2-1,TRBD2,CASSLGGGVAGGNEQFF,TGCGCCAGCAGCTTGGGGGGTGGCGTAGCGGGAGGCAATGAGCAGTTCTTC
TRBV7-9,.,15,TRBJ2-4,TRBD1,CASSAGTGVGAIQYF,TGTGCCAGCAGTGCCGGGACAGGGGTTGGAGCCATTCAGTACTTC
TRBV20-1,.,13,TRBJ2-7,.,CSASPSGVYEQYF,TGCAGTGCTAGCCCCAGTGGGGTCTACGAGCAGTACTTC
TRBV20-1,.,13,TRBJ2-5,TRBD2,CGISGRRQETQYF,TGCGGAATCAGCGGGAGACGCCAAGAGACCCAGTACTTC
TRBV5-1,.,14,TRBJ1-2,.,CASSPDGSNYGYTF,TGCGCCAGCAGCCCGGACGGCTCTAACTATGGCTACACCTTC
TRBV5-1,.,18,TRBJ2-1,TRBD2,CASSLDLRTSGSYNEQFF,TGCGCCAGCAGCTTGGATTTAAGGACTAGCGGAAGTTACAATGAGCAGTTCTTC
TRBV20-1,many,11,TRBJ1-4,.,CSARGGEKLFF,TGCAGTGCTAGAGGAGGTGAAAAACTGTTTTTT